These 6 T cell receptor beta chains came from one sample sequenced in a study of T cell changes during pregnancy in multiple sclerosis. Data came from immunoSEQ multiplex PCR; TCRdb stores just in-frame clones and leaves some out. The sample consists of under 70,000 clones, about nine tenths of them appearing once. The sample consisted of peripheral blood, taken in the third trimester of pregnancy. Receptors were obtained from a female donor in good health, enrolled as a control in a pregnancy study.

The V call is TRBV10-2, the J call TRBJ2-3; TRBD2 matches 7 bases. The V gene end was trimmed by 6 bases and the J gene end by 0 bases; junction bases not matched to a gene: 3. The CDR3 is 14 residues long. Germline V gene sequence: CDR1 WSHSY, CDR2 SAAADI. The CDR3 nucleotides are TGCGCCAGCAGCCATAGCGGGAGCACAGATACGCAGTATTTT. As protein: CASSHSGSTDTQYF.

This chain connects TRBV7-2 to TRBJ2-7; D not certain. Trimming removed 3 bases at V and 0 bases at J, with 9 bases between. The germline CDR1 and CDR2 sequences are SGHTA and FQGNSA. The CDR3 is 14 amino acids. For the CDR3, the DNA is TGTGCCAGCAGCTTGTGGCAGGTCTCCTACGAGCAGTACTTC. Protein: CASSLWQVSYEQYF.

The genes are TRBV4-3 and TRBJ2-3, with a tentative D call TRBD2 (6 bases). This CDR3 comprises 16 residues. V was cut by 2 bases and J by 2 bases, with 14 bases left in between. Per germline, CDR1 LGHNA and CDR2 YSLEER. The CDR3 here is CASSQTGLHPTDTQYF. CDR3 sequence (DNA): TGCGCCAGCAGCCAAACGGGACTCCACCCCACAGATACGCAGTATTTT.

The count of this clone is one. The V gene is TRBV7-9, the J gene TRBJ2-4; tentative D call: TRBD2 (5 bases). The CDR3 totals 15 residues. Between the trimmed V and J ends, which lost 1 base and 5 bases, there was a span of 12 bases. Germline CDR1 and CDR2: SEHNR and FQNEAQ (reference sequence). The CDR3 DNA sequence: TGTGCCAGCAGCTTAGTCCCGGCGGGCGAAAACATTCAGTACTTC. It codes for CASSLVPAGENIQYF.

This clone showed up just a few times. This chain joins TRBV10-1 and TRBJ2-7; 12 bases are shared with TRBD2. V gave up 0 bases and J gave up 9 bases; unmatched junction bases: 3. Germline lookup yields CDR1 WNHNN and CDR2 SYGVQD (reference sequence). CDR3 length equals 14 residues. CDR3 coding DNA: TGCGCCAGCAGTGAGTCCCTAGCGGGGGGGAGGCAGTACTTC. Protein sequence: CASSESLAGGRQYF.

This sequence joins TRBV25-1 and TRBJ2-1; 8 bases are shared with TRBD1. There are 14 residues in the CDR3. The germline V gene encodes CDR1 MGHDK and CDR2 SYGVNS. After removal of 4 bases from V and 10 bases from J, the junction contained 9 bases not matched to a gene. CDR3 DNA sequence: TGTGCCAGCAGTGTCACCGGGACAGGTAACGAGCAGTTCTTC. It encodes CASSVTGTGNEQFF.